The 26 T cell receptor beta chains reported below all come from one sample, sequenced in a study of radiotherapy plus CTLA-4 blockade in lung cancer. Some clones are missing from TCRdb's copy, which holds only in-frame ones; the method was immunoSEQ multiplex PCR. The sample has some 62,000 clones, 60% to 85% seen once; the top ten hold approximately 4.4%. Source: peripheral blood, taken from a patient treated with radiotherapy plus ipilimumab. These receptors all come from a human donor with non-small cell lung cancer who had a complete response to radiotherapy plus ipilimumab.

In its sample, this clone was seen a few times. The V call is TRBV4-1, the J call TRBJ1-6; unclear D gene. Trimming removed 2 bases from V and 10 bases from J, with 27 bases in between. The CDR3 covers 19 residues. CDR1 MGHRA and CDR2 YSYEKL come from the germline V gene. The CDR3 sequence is CASSQNPSLRGSRRSPLHF. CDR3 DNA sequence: TGCGCCAGCAGCCAAAATCCCTCCTTACGCGGGTCCCGGAGGTCACCCCTCCACTTT.

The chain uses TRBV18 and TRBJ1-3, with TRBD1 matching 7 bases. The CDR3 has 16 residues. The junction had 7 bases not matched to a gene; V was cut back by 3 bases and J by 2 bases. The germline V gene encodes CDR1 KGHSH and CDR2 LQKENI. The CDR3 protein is CASSPSSGGTGNTIYF. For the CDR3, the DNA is TGTGCCAGCTCACCGAGTTCAGGGGGTACTGGAAACACCATATATTTT.

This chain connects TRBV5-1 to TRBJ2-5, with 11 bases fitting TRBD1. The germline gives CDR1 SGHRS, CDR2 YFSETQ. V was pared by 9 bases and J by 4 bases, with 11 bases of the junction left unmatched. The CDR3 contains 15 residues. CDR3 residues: CATTGQGASAETQYF. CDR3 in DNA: TGCGCCACCACCGGACAGGGGGCGAGCGCAGAGACCCAGTACTTC.

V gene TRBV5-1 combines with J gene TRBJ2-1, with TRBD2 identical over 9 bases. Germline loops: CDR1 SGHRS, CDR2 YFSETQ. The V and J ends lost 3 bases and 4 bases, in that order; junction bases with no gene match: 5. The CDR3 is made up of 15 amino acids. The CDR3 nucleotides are TGCGCCAGCAGCTCCACTAGCGGGCTTTACAATGAGCAGTTCTTC. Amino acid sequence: CASSSTSGLYNEQFF.

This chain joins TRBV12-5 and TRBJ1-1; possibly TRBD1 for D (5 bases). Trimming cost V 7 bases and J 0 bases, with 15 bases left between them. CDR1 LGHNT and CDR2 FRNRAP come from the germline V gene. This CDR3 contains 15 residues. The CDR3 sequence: CASAPGLQMNTEAFF. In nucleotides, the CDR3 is TGTGCTAGTGCCCCAGGGCTCCAAATGAACACTGAAGCTTTCTTT.

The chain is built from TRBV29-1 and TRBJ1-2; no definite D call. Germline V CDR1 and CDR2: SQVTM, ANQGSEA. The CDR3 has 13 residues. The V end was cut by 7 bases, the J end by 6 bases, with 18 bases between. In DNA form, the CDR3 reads TGCAGCGCCCTCGGTGGCGTAGGCCATGGCTACACCTTC. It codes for CSALGGVGHGYTF.

As DNA, the CDR3 is TGTGCCAGCAGGGGACCGGGGGGGAAGACCCAGTACTTC. This gives the protein CASRGPGGKTQYF. The rearrangement uses TRBV6-5 and TRBJ2-5; 8 bases align to TRBD2. J lost 6 bases, V lost 6 bases, and 6 bases had no gene match. The CDR3 extends over 13 amino acids. CDR1 and CDR2 from the germline V gene are MNHEY and SVGAGI.

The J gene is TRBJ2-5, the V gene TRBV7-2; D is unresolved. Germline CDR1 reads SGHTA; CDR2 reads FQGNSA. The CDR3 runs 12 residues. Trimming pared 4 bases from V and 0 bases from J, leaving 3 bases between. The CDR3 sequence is CASSWYQETQYF. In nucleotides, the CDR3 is TGTGCCAGCAGCTGGTACCAAGAGACCCAGTACTTC.

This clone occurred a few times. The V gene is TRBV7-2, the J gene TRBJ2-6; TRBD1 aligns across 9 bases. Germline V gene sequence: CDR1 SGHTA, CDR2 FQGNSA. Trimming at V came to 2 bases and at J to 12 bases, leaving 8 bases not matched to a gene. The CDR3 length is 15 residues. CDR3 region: CASSLQGTGRLVLTF. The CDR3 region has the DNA TGTGCCAGCAGCTTACAGGGGACAGGGCGACTCGTCCTGACTTTC.

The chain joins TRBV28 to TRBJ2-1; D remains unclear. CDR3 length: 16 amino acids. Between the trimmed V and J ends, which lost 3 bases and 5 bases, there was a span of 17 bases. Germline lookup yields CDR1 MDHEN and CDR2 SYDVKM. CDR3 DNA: TGTGCCAGCAGTTTCTCCCCACTGCCCCGACACAATGAGCAGTTCTTC. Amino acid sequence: CASSFSPLPRHNEQFF.

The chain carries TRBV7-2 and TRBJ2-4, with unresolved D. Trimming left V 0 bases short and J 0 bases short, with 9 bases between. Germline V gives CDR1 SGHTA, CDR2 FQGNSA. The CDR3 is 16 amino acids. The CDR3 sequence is CASSLASPGAKNIQYF. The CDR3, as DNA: TGTGCCAGCAGCTTAGCTTCCCCAGGAGCCAAAAACATTCAGTACTTC. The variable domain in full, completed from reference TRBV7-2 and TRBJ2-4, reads GAGVSQSPSNKVTEKGKDVELRCDPISGHTALYWYRQSLGQGLEFLIYFQGNSAPDKSGLPSDRFSAERTGGSVSTLTIQRTQQEDSAVYLCASSLASPGAKNIQYFGAGTRLSVL.

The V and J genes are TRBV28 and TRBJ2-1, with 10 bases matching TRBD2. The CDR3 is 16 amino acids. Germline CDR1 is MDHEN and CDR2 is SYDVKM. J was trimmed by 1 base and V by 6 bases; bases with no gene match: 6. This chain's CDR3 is CASRYGLAVSYNEQFF. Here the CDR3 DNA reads TGTGCCAGCAGATACGGACTAGCGGTGTCCTACAATGAGCAGTTCTTC.

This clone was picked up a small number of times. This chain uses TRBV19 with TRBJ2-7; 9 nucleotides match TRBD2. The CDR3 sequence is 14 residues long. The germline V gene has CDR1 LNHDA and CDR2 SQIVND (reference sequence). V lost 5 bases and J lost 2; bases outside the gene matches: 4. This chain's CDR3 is CASSPLAGPYEQYF. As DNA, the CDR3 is TGTGCCAGTAGTCCTCTAGCGGGGCCCTACGAGCAGTACTTC.

CDR3 sequence: CASSLGGQSNQPQHF. CDR3 DNA: TGTGCCAGCAGCTTAGGCGGACAGAGCAATCAGCCCCAGCATTTT. The gene calls are TRBV11-3 and TRBJ1-5; a possible D gene is TRBD1 (6 bases). The CDR3 has 15 amino acids. V dropped 1 base and J dropped 1 base, with 8 bases sitting between them. Germline lookup yields CDR1 SGHNT and CDR2 YENEEA.

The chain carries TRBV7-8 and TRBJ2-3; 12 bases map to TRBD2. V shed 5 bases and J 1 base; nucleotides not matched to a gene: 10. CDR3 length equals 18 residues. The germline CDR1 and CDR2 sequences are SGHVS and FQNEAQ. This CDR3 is CASSPRLAGAQGTDTQYF. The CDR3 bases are TGTGCCAGCAGCCCGCGACTAGCGGGGGCCCAGGGCACAGATACGCAGTATTTT.

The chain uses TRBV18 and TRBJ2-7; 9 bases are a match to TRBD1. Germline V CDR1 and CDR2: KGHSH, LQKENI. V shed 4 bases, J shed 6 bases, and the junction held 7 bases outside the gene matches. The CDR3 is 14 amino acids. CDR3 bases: TGTGCCAGCTCACGGCCGGACAGGGGAGGCGAGCAGTACTTC. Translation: CASSRPDRGGEQYF.

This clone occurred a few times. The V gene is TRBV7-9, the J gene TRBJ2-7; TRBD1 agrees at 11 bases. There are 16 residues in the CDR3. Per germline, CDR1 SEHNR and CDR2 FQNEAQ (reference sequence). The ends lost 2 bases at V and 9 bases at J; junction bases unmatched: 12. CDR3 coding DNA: TGTGCCAGCAGCTTAAGGGGATCTGGGGACAGGGGGTTGCAGTACGTC. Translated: CASSLRGSGDRGLQYV.

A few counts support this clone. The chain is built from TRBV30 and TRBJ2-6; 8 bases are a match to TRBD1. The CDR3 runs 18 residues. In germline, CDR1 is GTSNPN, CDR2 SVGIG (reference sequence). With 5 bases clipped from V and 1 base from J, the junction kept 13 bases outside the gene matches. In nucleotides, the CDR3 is TGTGCCTGGGCCATAGGACAGGGAATTTTTTCTGGGGCCAACGTCCTGACTTTC. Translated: CAWAIGQGIFSGANVLTF. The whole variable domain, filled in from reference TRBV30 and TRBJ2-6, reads SQTIHQWPATLVQPVGSPLSLECTVEGTSNPNLYWYRQAAGRGLQLLFYSVGIGQISSEVPQNLSASRPQDRQFILSSKKLLLSDSGFYLCAWAIGQGIFSGANVLTFGAGSRLTVL.

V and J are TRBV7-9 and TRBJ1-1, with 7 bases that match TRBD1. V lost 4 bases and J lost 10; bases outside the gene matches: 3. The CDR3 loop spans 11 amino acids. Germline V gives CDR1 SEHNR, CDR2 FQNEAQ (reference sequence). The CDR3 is CASSSDRAAFF. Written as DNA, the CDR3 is TGTGCCAGCAGCTCCGACAGGGCAGCTTTCTTT.

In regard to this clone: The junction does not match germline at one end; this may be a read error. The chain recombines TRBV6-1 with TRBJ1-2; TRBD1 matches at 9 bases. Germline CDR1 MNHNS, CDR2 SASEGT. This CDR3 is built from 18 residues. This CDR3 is CVSSELPRTGEGGYGYTF. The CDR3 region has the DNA TGTGTCAGCAGTGAATTACCCCGGACAGGGGAAGGTGGCTATGGCTACACCTTC.

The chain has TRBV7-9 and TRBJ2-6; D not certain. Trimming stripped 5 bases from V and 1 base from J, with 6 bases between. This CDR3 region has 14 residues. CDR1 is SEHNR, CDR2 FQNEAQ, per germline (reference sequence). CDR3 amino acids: CASSPVSGANVLTF. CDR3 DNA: TGTGCCAGCAGCCCAGTGTCTGGGGCCAACGTCCTGACTTTC.

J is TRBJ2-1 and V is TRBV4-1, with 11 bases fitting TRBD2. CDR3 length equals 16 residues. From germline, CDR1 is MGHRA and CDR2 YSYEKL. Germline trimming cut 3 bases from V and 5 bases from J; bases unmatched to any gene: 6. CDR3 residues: CASSHLGTSGHNEQFF. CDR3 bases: TGCGCCAGCAGCCACCTCGGGACTAGCGGCCACAATGAGCAGTTCTTC.

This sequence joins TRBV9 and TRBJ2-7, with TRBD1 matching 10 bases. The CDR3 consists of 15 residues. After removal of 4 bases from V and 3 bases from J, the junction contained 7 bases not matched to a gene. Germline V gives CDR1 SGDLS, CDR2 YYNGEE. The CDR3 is CASSRTGTGDYEQYF. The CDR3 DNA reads TGTGCCAGCAGCCGAACCGGGACAGGGGACTACGAGCAGTACTTC.

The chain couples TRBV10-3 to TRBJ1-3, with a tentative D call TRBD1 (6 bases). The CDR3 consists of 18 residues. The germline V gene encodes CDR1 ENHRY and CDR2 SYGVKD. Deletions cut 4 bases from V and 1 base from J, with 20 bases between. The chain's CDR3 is CAISGADRLRMSGNTIYF. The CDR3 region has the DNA TGTGCCATCAGTGGGGCCGACAGGCTTAGGATGTCTGGAAACACCATATATTTT.

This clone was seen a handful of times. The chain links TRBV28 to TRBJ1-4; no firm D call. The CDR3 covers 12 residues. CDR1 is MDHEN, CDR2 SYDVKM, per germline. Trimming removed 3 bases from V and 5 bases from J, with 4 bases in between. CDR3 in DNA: TGTGCCAGCAGTTTGAAGAATGAAAAACTGTTTTTT. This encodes CASSLKNEKLFF.

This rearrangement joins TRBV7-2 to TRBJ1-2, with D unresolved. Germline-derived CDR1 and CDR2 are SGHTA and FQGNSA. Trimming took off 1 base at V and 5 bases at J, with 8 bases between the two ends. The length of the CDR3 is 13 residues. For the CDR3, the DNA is TGTGCCAGCAGCTTAGAGAGACCGTATGGCTACACCTTC. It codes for CASSLERPYGYTF.